This TCR beta chain comes out of a study of blood T cell repertoires in COVID-19. V trimming: 4 bases; J trimming: 8 bases; junction bases outside the gene matches: 4. The CDR3 consists of 14 residues. Germline lookup yields CDR1 SGHAT and CDR2 FQNNGV. Donors were grouped by their self-reported clinical history. Original methodology: Amplification of reference gene primers was used by the study to estimate nucleated cell counts. The assay was immunoSEQ multiplex PCR, and TCRdb's table has in-frame clones only and misses some. That table supplies the V and J calls and clone size; D and trimming were determined from the DNA. There are about 160,000 clones in the sample; around 85% occur only once, and about 5.3% lies in the top ten.

The sequenced sample consisted of PBMCs or T cells enriched from blood (not recorded which). This sequence was found in a woman aged 40 to 50 with acute COVID-19. The chain uses TRBV11-2 and TRBJ2-1; 11 bases are a match to TRBD2. The CDR3 reads CASSSTSGSDEQFF. CDR3 sequence (DNA): TGTGCCAGCAGCTCCACTAGCGGGAGTGATGAGCAGTTCTTC.